These T cell receptor beta chains were read from a single sample in a study of molecular identifiers for immune sequencing clone quantification. TCRdb itself ran the PCR reads through MiXCR, one entry per CDR3 protein. This sample has about 320,000 distinct CDR3 sequences, with about a fifth found just once. Sequencing was done on a sample of naive CD8+ T cells from blood, with Jurkat cell RNA spiked in. The origin of the receptors is a human donor in good health. Some libraries in this study had Jurkat cell RNA spiked in. Both conserved end residues are trimmed from each CDR3.

J gene,CDR3 length,V gene,CDR3 protein
TRBJ1-1,10,TRBV29-1,SVGMPNTEAF
TRBJ2-7,13,TRBV12-3/TRBV12-4,ASSPPSPYPSEQY
TRBJ2-2,12,TRBV20-1,SASTTGYTGELF
TRBJ2-2,10,TRBV5-6,AGRDSYGELF
TRBJ2-7,13,TRBV3-1,ASSQNTGGWSEQY
TRBJ2-5,15,TRBV28,ASSLWERGQGAETQY
TRBJ2-3,13,TRBV20-1,SAATSGSPADTQY
TRBJ1-4,14,TRBV11-2,ASSLGGALIGEKLF
TRBJ1-1,14,TRBV27,ASSFSQGARGTEAF
TRBJ2-3,12,TRBV10-2,ASSGDYYTDTQY
TRBJ2-7,10,TRBV29-1,SVMQNNNEQY
TRBJ2-3,14,TRBV2,ASSEGLAGGQYTQY
TRBJ2-7,14,TRBV4-1,ASSQLPGTVSYEQY